What follows are 24 T cell receptor beta chains derived from one specimen sequenced in a study of blood T cell repertoires in COVID-19. The table came from immunoSEQ multiplex PCR; TCRdb's copy has only in-frame clones and leaves some out. The sample lists under 250,000 clones, around 88% occurring once. Sequencing input: peripheral blood. The receptors stem from a man older than 75 with acute or convalescent COVID-19.

The V call is TRBV6-5, the J call TRBJ1-1, with 7 bases that match TRBD1. This CDR3 is 14 amino acids long. V gave up 7 bases and J gave up 11 bases; unmatched junction bases: 16. Germline loops: CDR1 MNHEY, CDR2 SVGAGI. The chain's CDR3 is CASNPYRGLRWAFF. The CDR3 nucleotides read TGTGCCAGCAACCCATACAGGGGACTCCGGTGGGCTTTCTTT.

The chain joins TRBV6-5 to TRBJ1-2; the D gene is possibly TRBD1 (5 bases). CDR1 MNHEY and CDR2 SVGAGI come from the germline V gene. The CDR3 has 13 residues. The V end was cut by 5 bases, the J end by 1 base, with 8 bases between. The CDR3 region is CASSHRSNYGYTF. CDR3 sequence (DNA): TGTGCCAGCAGTCACAGGAGTAACTATGGCTACACCTTC.

This rearrangement joins TRBV3-1 (or the pseudogene TRBV3-2) to TRBJ2-3; 13 bases align to TRBD2. The germline gives CDR1 LGHDT, CDR2 YNNKEL (reference sequence). V gave up 3 bases and J gave up 6 bases; unmatched junction bases: 0. The CDR3 length is 14 residues. The CDR3 here is CASSQGLAGDTQYF. The CDR3, as DNA: TGTGCCAGCAGCCAGGGACTAGCGGGGGATACGCAGTATTTT.

The chain uses TRBV24-1 and TRBJ1-6, with D possibly matching TRBD1 (5 bases). Germline V CDR1 and CDR2: KGHDR, SFDVKD. This CDR3 region has 14 residues. The CDR3 bases are TGTTCAACCCTTCGGGGGAACGGTAATTCACCCCTCCACTTT. This gives the protein CSTLRGNGNSPLHF.

This chain uses TRBV24-1 with TRBJ2-2; perhaps TRBD1 as D (5 bases). The V gene lost 12 bases and the J gene lost 7 bases, with 14 bases spanning the gap. The CDR3 extends over 12 amino acids. Germline CDR1 and CDR2: KGHDR and SFDVKD. CDR3 nucleotides: TGTGCCGCAGACTCAGGGATCGGGGAGCTGTTTTTT. The encoded protein is CAADSGIGELFF.

The chain combines TRBV2 with TRBJ1-2, with D unclear. The CDR3 consists of 14 residues. V lost 2 bases and J lost 4, with 11 bases in between. Germline V gene lookup returns CDR1 SNHLY and CDR2 FYNNEI. This chain's CDR3 is CASSELRQGYGYTF. CDR3 DNA sequence: TGTGCCAGCAGTGAATTGCGACAAGGCTATGGCTACACCTTC. Using reference TRBV2 and TRBJ1-2 for the parts outside the CDR3, the full variable domain is EPEVTQTPSHQVTQMGQEVILRCVPISNHLYFYWYRQILGQKVEFLVSFYNNEISEKSEIFDDQFSVERPDGSNFTLKIRSTKLEDSAMYFCASSELRQGYGYTFGSGTRLTVV.

The chain employs TRBV11-3 and TRBJ2-2; 8 bases are a match to TRBD1. CDR1 is SGHNT, CDR2 YENEEA, per germline. Germline trimming cut 3 bases from V and 3 bases from J; bases unmatched to any gene: 6. The CDR3 contains 16 residues. The CDR3 sequence is CASSFQGADDTGELFF. DNA of the CDR3: TGTGCCAGCAGCTTTCAGGGGGCGGATGACACCGGGGAGCTGTTTTTT.

V and J are TRBV20-1 and TRBJ2-7; 10 bases match TRBD2. This CDR3 spans 11 amino acids. Germline lookup yields CDR1 DFQATT and CDR2 SNEGSKA (reference sequence). Trimming cost V 3 bases and J 12 bases; bases outside gene matches: 5. Here the CDR3 reads CSARSSGSRYF. The CDR3 nucleotides are TGCAGTGCTAGGTCTAGCGGGAGTCGGTACTTC.

This chain joins TRBV10-3 and TRBJ1-1; possibly TRBD1 for D (6 bases). CDR1 is ENHRY, CDR2 SYGVKD, per germline. Trimming stripped 4 bases from V and 4 bases from J, with 13 bases between. The CDR3 runs 14 residues. CDR3 nucleotides: TGTGCCATCAGTGTACAGGGTGTTGGCACTGAAGCTTTCTTT. Protein: CAISVQGVGTEAFF.

The chain carries TRBV18 and TRBJ2-3; unclear D gene. Germline CDR1 KGHSH, CDR2 LQKENI. V was trimmed by 3 bases and J by 2 bases, leaving 12 bases between them. The CDR3 is 15 residues long. CDR3 loop: CASSPPTSLTDTQYF. The CDR3 region has the DNA TGTGCCAGCTCACCTCCTACGTCCCTCACAGATACGCAGTATTTT.

The chain uses TRBV6-1 and TRBJ2-2; 12 nucleotides agree with TRBD2. Germline V lookup: CDR1 MNHNS, CDR2 SASEGT. CDR3 length equals 18 residues. After removal of 1 base from V and 5 bases from J, the junction contained 8 bases not matched to a gene. As DNA, the CDR3 is TGTGCCAGCAGTGAAGTACTAGCGGGGGGCCTAAAGACCGGGGAGCTGTTTTTT. It is translated as CASSEVLAGGLKTGELFF.

The chain employs TRBV29-1 and TRBJ2-5; D might be TRBD2 (5 bases). This CDR3 has 14 amino acids. Germline V lookup: CDR1 SQVTM, CDR2 ANQGSEA. V gave up 3 bases and J gave up 1 base, with 12 bases separating them. CDR3 amino acids: CSVDGVRSQETQYF. As DNA, the CDR3 is TGCAGCGTTGACGGGGTTAGATCCCAAGAGACCCAGTACTTC.

V and J are TRBV4-3 and TRBJ1-6, with a tentative D call TRBD1 (6 bases). V was cut by 4 bases and J by 10 bases, with 14 bases left in between. There are 14 residues in the CDR3. Germline V gene data show CDR1 as LGHNA and CDR2 as YSLEER. The CDR3 DNA sequence: TGCGCCAGCAGCCCGACACAGGGTTCCTCACCCCTCCACTTT. Translating it yields CASSPTQGSSPLHF.

The chain is built from TRBV13 and TRBJ2-7; D unresolved. Trimming left V 5 bases short and J 7 bases short, with 12 bases between. CDR1 PRHDT and CDR2 FYEKMQ come from the germline V gene (reference sequence). The CDR3 sequence is 12 residues long. The CDR3 region has the DNA TGTGCCAGCAGCCAAGGTCCGCGGGAGCAGTACTTC. It yields the protein CASSQGPREQYF.

This clone occurred a few times. The rearrangement joins TRBV18 to TRBJ1-2, with 7 bases matching TRBD1. From germline, CDR1 is KGHSH and CDR2 LQKENI. The CDR3 is 13 residues long. Germline trimming cut 0 bases from V and 7 bases from J; bases unmatched to any gene: 2. Here the CDR3 DNA reads TGTGCCAGCTCACCACCACAGGGGCTTGGCTACACCTTC. Its protein product is CASSPPQGLGYTF.

J is TRBJ2-1 and V is TRBV29-1; 8 nucleotides line up with TRBD1. Germline CDR1 reads SQVTM; CDR2 reads ANQGSEA. There are 13 residues in the CDR3. V was pared by 3 bases and J by 9 bases, with 7 bases of the junction left unmatched. CDR3: CSVEPGGLFEQFF. CDR3 nucleotide sequence: TGCAGCGTTGAGCCAGGGGGCCTTTTTGAGCAGTTCTTC.

This clone showed up just once. The V and J genes are TRBV2 and TRBJ2-5, with TRBD2 matching 7 bases. Germline CDR1 reads SNHLY; CDR2 reads FYNNEI. Trimming removed 5 bases from V and 1 base from J; junction bases left unmatched: 7. The CDR3 is 15 residues long. The CDR3 protein is CASSPAWGGQETQYF. CDR3 nucleotide sequence: TGTGCCAGCAGTCCCGCCTGGGGGGGCCAAGAGACCCAGTACTTC.

This clone showed up just once. A read error may account for a junction end that differs from germline. The chain uses TRBV9 and TRBJ2-1; 8 bases match TRBD2. CDR1 is SGDLS and CDR2 is YYNGEE in the germline V gene. This CDR3 is 13 amino acids long. The CDR3 is CASSVGESGSAIF. DNA for the CDR3: TGTGCCAGCAGCGTAGGTGAGAGCGGGAGTGCGATCTTC.

This clone occurred once. The gene calls are TRBV3-1 (or the pseudogene TRBV3-2) and TRBJ2-1, with TRBD2 identical over 8 bases. V trimming: 5 bases; J trimming: 11 bases; junction bases outside the gene matches: 11. The CDR3 is 14 residues long. Germline V gene data show CDR1 as LGHDT and CDR2 as YNNKEL (reference sequence). The DNA of the CDR3 is TGTGCCAGCAGCTTGTCGACTAGCGCCACTAAGCAGTTCTTC. This encodes CASSLSTSATKQFF.

Only one count was recorded for this clone. The rearrangement joins TRBV6-1 to TRBJ2-3, with TRBD1 matching 11 bases. Germline-derived CDR1 and CDR2 are MNHNS and SASEGT. The junction had 4 bases not matched to a gene; V was cut back by 1 base and J by 7 bases. This CDR3 is built from 15 residues. CDR3 nucleotides: TGTGCCAGCAGTGAAGGGACAGGGGGCGCAAATACGCAGTATTTT. Residues: CASSEGTGGANTQYF.

The V gene is TRBV7-6, the J gene TRBJ2-2, with 8 positions matching TRBD1. The CDR3 runs to 15 residues. V was pared by 5 bases and J by 7 bases, with 9 bases of the junction left unmatched. The V gene's germline CDR1 is SGHVS and CDR2 FNYEAQ. The chain's CDR3 is CASSPGQGSGGELFF. The CDR3 DNA sequence: TGTGCCAGCAGCCCCGGACAGGGTAGCGGCGGGGAGCTGTTTTTT.

The chain recombines TRBV19 with TRBJ2-3; D may be TRBD2 (5 bases). From germline, CDR1 is LNHDA and CDR2 SQIVND (reference sequence). Trimming stripped 3 bases from V and 6 bases from J, with 16 bases between. The CDR3 totals 15 residues. For the CDR3, the DNA is TGTGCCAGTAGTATCCCTTTTGAGGGATGGGATACGCAGTATTTT. It encodes CASSIPFEGWDTQYF.

V gene TRBV29-1 combines with J gene TRBJ1-2; 7 bases are shared with TRBD1. From germline, CDR1 is SQVTM and CDR2 ANQGSEA. The CDR3 consists of 12 residues. J gave up 7 bases and V 4 bases, and 6 bases lay outside the gene matches. This CDR3 reads CSVAGTVGGYTF. The CDR3 bases are TGCAGCGTTGCCGGGACAGTAGGTGGCTACACCTTC.

This chain links TRBV5-1 with TRBJ2-7; 8 bases fit TRBD1. V lost 3 bases, J lost 3 bases, and 11 bases stayed unmatched. The CDR3 is 16 residues long. Germline CDR1 is SGHRS and CDR2 is YFSETQ. DNA for the CDR3: TGCGCCAGCAGCTCACTCGGGGCAGGGGGCAGCTACGAGCAGTACTTC. Its protein product is CASSSLGAGGSYEQYF.